The sequence of this T cell receptor (beta chain) was determined in a study of siplizumab effects on memory and regulatory T cells. Study-wide results and limits: Suppressive function of proliferating Tregs from siplizumab cultures was not confirmed. There appeared to be greater diversity in naive T cells than in memory cells, and naive T cells seemed major contributors to the alloresponse. Many proliferating CD4+ or CD8+ clones remained unclassified. Roughly 80-95% of them could not be assigned either a naive or a memory phenotype.

V lost 5 bases and J lost 2, with 10 bases in between. The CDR3 loop spans 13 amino acids. CDR1 is SGHNT and CDR2 is YENEEA in the germline V gene. As regards this clone: Its antigen is not identified.

Libraries were prepared by immunoSEQ multiplex PCR; TCRdb keeps only in-frame clonotypes and omits some of them. The table has fewer than 80,000 clones, approximately 93% seen once. Sample: CD8+ T cells sorted from blood. This TCR derives from a human donor in good health. V is TRBV11-3 and J is TRBJ2-7; D call uncertain. CDR3 region: CASSHGPTYEQYF. DNA of the CDR3: TGTGCCAGCAGCCACGGTCCCACCTACGAGCAGTACTTC.